These 10 T cell receptor beta chains share one sample of origin, sequenced in a study of technical replicates of blood from a few donors. Repertoires were generated with immunoSEQ multiplex PCR, while TCRdb's copy carries only in-frame clones and drops some. The sample includes approximately 82,000 clones, around 90% seen only once; the top ten take roughly 0.3%. The sample was T cells isolated from PBMCs. The source is a human donor in good health.

The chain carries TRBV28 and TRBJ2-5; 10 nucleotides align to TRBD2. Trimming at V came to 3 bases and at J to 5 bases, leaving 12 bases not matched to a gene. This CDR3 is 17 amino acids long. Germline V CDR1 and CDR2: MDHEN, SYDVKM. The CDR3 here is CASSLIISGRAGETQYF. The CDR3 bases are TGTGCCAGCAGTTTGATCATAAGCGGGAGGGCCGGCGAGACCCAGTACTTC.

The chain uses TRBV25-1 and TRBJ2-3; possibly TRBD2 for D (5 bases). Germline V lookup: CDR1 MGHDK, CDR2 SYGVNS. CDR3 length: 16 amino acids. Trimming cost V 1 base and J 2 bases, with 13 bases left between them. The CDR3 sequence is CASSEWVGDDTDTQYF. The CDR3 nucleotides are TGTGCCAGCAGTGAATGGGTGGGAGATGACACAGATACGCAGTATTTT. Full variable domain (rest looked up from reference TRBV25-1 and TRBJ2-3): EADIYQTPRYLVIGTGKKITLECSQTMGHDKMYWYQQDPGMELHLIHYSYGVNSTEKGDLSSESTVSRIRTEHFPLTLESARPSHTSQYLCASSEWVGDDTDTQYFGPGTRLTVL.

This clone showed up just once. J is TRBJ1-4 and V is TRBV10-3; D possibly corresponds to TRBD1 (5 bases). Looked up from germline, CDR1 is ENHRY and CDR2 is SYGVKD. This CDR3 is 20 amino acids long. Deletions cut 4 bases from V and 0 bases from J, with 24 bases between. The CDR3 sequence is CAISGTPPRAHETTNEKLFF. Written as DNA, the CDR3 is TGTGCCATCAGTGGGACCCCCCCCAGGGCACACGAGACAACTAATGAAAAACTGTTTTTT.

The chain is built from TRBV28 and TRBJ2-6, with TRBD2 matching 12 bases. The trim removed 4 bases at V and 4 bases at J, leaving 11 bases unmatched. The germline V gene has CDR1 MDHEN and CDR2 SYDVKM. This CDR3 contains 19 residues. CDR3 bases: TGTGCCAGCAGTTCAACCCTGACTAGCGGGAGCGGCGGGGCCAACGTCCTGACTTTC. Encoded protein: CASSSTLTSGSGGANVLTF.

The rearrangement links TRBV29-1 to TRBJ2-7, with 8 bases fitting TRBD1. The V gene's germline CDR1 is SQVTM and CDR2 ANQGSEA. The CDR3 totals 14 residues. V lost 6 bases to trimming and J lost 4 bases; unmatched junction nucleotides: 11. CDR3 protein: CSVAPTGVAYEQYF. The CDR3, as DNA: TGCAGCGTCGCCCCGACAGGGGTAGCGTACGAGCAGTACTTC.

The chain couples TRBV6-5 to TRBJ1-1, with 7 bases matching TRBD1. The CDR3 runs to 15 residues. Trimming cost V 2 bases and J 2 bases; bases outside gene matches: 5. Germline CDR1 is MNHEY and CDR2 is SVGAGI. The CDR3 DNA reads TGTGCCAGCAGTTACCGGGGACAGCCAAACACTGAAGCTTTCTTT. Translating gives CASSYRGQPNTEAFF.

V and J are TRBV19 and TRBJ2-3, with D perhaps matching TRBD2 (6 bases). The CDR3 contains 11 residues. Germline V gene lookup returns CDR1 LNHDA and CDR2 SQIVND (reference sequence). The CDR3 is CSAGGADTQYF. CDR3 sequence (DNA): TGTTCAGCCGGGGGAGCAGATACGCAGTATTTT.

The chain recombines TRBV21-1 with TRBJ2-1; the table's D call TRBD2 went unverified against the DNA. TRBV21-1 is an annotated pseudogene. The CDR3 is 17 residues long. The CDR3 sequence: CASTLPGPGGGNNEQFF. In DNA form, the CDR3 reads TGTGCCAGCACCCTCCCTGGGCCTGGCGGGGGGAACAATGAGCAGTTCTTC.

This clone was observed at least ten times. The CDR3 DNA follows: TGTGCCAGCAGCTGGGGACAGGGGAACACTGAAGCTTTCTTT. It encodes CASSWGQGNTEAFF. The chain carries TRBV7-9 and TRBJ1-1; 9 nucleotides line up with TRBD1. Germline trimming cut 4 bases from V and 1 base from J; bases unmatched to any gene: 1. This CDR3 has 14 amino acids. Germline V gene data show CDR1 as SEHNR and CDR2 as FQNEAQ (reference sequence).

This rearrangement joins TRBV5-5 to TRBJ1-2; 8 bases map to TRBD1. Unmatched junction bases numbered 3, after V lost 2 bases and J lost 0 bases. The CDR3 totals 15 residues. Germline values: CDR1 SGHKS, CDR2 YYEKEE (reference sequence). The CDR3 bases are TGTGCCAGCAGCTTCTCGGGACAGGCTAACTATGGCTACACCTTC. Translated: CASSFSGQANYGYTF.